Sequencing of this TCR beta chain was carried out in a study of blood T cell repertoires in COVID-19. Whole-study context: Collection of acute and convalescent COVID-19 samples took place in the United States, Italy and Spain.

The authors' processing: The authors estimated nucleated cell counts from reference gene primer amplification. The assay was immunoSEQ multiplex PCR, and TCRdb's table has in-frame clones only and misses some. For V, J and clone size, that table is used; D and trimming come from the DNA. The sample records about 130,000 clones, approximately 83% being singletons. Sequenced input: peripheral blood. The TCR originated in a man aged 35 to 55 with active or convalescent COVID-19.

The CDR3 bases are TGTGCTAGTGGAACAGGGGGCGGGCAGCCCCAGCATTTT. Protein product: CASGTGGGQPQHF. The chain has TRBV12-5 and TRBJ1-5; 9 bases agree with TRBD1. The V segment lost 6 bases and the J segment 7 bases; nucleotides outside the gene matches: 4. This CDR3 spans 13 amino acids. The V gene's germline CDR1 is LGHNT and CDR2 FRNRAP.